This T cell receptor beta chain was found in a study of CD8+ T cells in alopecia areata. Investigators sorted PBMCs to obtain both CD4+ and CD8+ T cells. V gave up 0 bases and J gave up 7 bases; unmatched junction bases: 8. Germline loops: CDR1 SQVTM, CDR2 ANQGSEA. The CDR3 covers 14 residues. Sequencing templates came from extracted RNA that was reverse transcribed into cDNA. TCRdb's table, derived via immunoSEQ multiplex PCR, lists solely in-frame clones and lacks some. Of about 110,000 clones in the sample, roughly 64% were seen once. The sequencing input was CD8+ T cells sorted from blood. This receptor was obtained from a human donor in good health. The chain couples TRBV29-1 to TRBJ1-2; 7 bases map to TRBD1. The CDR3 bases are TGCAGCGTTGAAGATCCTCGAGGGGGCGGTGGCTACACCTTC. Translated: CSVEDPRGGGGYTF.